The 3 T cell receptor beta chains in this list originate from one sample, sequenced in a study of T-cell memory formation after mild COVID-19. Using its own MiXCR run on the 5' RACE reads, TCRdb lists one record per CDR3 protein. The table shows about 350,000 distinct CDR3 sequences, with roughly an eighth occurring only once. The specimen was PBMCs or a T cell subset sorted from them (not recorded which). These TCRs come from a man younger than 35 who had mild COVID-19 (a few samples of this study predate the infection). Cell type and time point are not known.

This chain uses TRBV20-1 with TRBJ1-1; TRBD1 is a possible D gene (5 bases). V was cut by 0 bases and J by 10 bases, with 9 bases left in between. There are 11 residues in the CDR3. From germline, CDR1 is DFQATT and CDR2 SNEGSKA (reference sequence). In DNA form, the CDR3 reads TGCAGTGCTAGAGAGAGGGGCTCAGCTTTCTTT. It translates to CSARERGSAFF.

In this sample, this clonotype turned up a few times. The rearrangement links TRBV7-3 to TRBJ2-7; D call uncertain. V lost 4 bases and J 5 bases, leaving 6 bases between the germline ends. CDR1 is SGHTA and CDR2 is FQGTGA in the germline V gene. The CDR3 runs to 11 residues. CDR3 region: CASSSRHEQYV. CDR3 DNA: TGTGCCAGCAGCTCCCGCCACGAGCAGTACGTC.

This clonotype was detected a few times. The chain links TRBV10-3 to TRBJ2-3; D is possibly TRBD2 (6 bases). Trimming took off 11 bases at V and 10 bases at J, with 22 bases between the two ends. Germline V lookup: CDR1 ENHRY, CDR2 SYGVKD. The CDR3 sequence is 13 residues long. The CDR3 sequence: CAHNYLDGTPQYF. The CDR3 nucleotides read TGTGCCCATAACTACTTAGACGGGACTCCGCAGTATTTT.